This note documents a single T cell receptor beta chain sequence. Its antigen is not known. Clones were read by immunoSEQ multiplex PCR, and TCRdb kept only the in-frame ones, dropping some. The table includes around 110,000 clones, roughly 93% detected once. The trim removed 7 bases at V and 6 bases at J, leaving 7 bases unmatched. CDR1 and CDR2 from the germline V gene are ENHRY and SYGVKD. This CDR3 has 14 amino acids. The data were obtained in a study of T cell responses to AZD1222 COVID-19 vaccine. Study-level background: Second-dose timings of about 4 or about 12 weeks were pooled. Study results and limitations: In a largely white British group with more females than males, clonal diversity was possibly underestimated.

The receptor was derived from an adult in good health. J is TRBJ1-4 and V is TRBV10-3; 8 nucleotides agree with TRBD1. The material sequenced was peripheral blood, taken on day 0 of AZD1222 vaccination. For the CDR3, the DNA is TGTGCCATCAAATCGGACAGGGCGGATGAAAAACTGTTTTTT. This translates into CAIKSDRADEKLFF.